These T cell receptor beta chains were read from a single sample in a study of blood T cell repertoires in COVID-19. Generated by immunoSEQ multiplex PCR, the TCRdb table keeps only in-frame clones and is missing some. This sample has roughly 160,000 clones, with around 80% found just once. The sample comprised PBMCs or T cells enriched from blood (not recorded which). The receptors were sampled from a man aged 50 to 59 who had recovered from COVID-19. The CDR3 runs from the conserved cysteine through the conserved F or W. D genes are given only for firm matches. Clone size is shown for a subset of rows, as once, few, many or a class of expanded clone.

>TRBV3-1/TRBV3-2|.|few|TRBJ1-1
TGTGCCAGCAGCCTAGCCAGGGGCTTGAACACTGAAGCTTTCTTT
CASSLARGLNTEAFF
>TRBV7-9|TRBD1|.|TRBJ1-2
TGTGCCACTACTACTACAGGGGGTAGCTATGGCTACACCTTC
CATTTTGGSYGYTF
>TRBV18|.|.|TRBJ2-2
TGTGCCAGCTCACCATCTCTTCTGAGGGACACCGGGGAGCTGTTTTTT
CASSPSLLRDTGELFF
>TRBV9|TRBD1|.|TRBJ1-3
TGTGCCAGCAGCGCCGGGACAGGGGGTTTCGGAAACACCATATATTTT
CASSAGTGGFGNTIYF
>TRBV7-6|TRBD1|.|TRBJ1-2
TGTGCCAGCAGCTTATTAGGTCGGACAGGCTATGGCTACACCTTC
CASSLLGRTGYGYTF
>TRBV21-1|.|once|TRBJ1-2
TGTGCCAGCAGCAAACAGGGGTCTCGTGCCTACACCTTC
CASSKQGSRAYTF
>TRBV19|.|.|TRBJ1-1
TGTGCCAGTAGGTCCGGAGGAGGGAATGGCGCTGAAGCTTTCTTT
CASRSGGGNGAEAFF
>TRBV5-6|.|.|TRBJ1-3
TGTGCCAGCAGCTTAGAAATGGGGCTTGGTGGAAACACCATATATTTT
CASSLEMGLGGNTIYF
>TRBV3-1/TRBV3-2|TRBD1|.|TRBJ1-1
TGTGCCAGCAGCCCGACAGGGGGCTATAACACTGAAGCTTTCTTT
CASSPTGGYNTEAFF
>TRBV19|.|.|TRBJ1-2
TGTGCCAGTATAGGAGATTGGGGTCGGCCCGGGACTGTTAACTATGGCTACACCTTC
CASIGDWGRPGTVNYGYTF
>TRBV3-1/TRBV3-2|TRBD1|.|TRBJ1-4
TGTGCCAGCAGCCAATGGGGACAGGGTCTTGTTTTT
CASSQWGQGLVF
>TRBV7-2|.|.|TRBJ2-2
TGTGCCAGCAGCTTAGTGAGGGGGACCGGGGAGCTGTTTTTT
CASSLVRGTGELFF
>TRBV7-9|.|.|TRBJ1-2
TGTGCCAGCAGCTCCGGACAGCTTAACTATGGCTACACCTTC
CASSSGQLNYGYTF
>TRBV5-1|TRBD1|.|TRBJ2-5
TGCGCCAGCAGGGATACAGGGGGCATGAGGGAGACCCAGTACTTC
CASRDTGGMRETQYF
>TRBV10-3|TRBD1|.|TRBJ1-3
TGTGCCATCAGTGAGGGACAGGAGAGCTCGGGAAACACCATATATTTT
CAISEGQESSGNTIYF
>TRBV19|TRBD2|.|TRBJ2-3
TGTGCCAGTAGTACCCCTAGCGGGGGGGCTAGAACAGATACGCAGTATTTT
CASSTPSGGARTDTQYF
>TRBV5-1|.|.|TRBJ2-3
TGCGCCAGCAGCTTGGGTAGAGATACGCAGTATTTT
CASSLGRDTQYF
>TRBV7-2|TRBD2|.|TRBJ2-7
TGTGCCAGCAGCTTACTAGCGGCACTCTACGAGCAGTACTTC
CASSLLAALYEQYF
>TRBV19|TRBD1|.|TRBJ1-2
TGTGCCAGCAGACGGGGGACAGGGGACAACTATGGCTACACCTTC
CASRRGTGDNYGYTF
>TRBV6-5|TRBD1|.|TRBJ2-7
TGTGCCAGCAGCCTATATCGGACAGGGGGCTACGAGCAGTACTTC
CASSLYRTGGYEQYF
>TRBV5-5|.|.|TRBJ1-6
TGTGCCAGCAGCGCCGGACAGCTCTATAATTCACCCCTCCACTTT
CASSAGQLYNSPLHF
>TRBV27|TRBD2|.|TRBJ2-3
TGTGCCAGCAGTCCGCGGCTAGCGGGGGATACGCAGTATTTT
CASSPRLAGDTQYF
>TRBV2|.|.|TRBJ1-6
TGTGCCAACCGCCTGGACTCCTTTAATTCACCCCTCCACTTT
CANRLDSFNSPLHF